Each of the 13 T cell receptor beta chains below was sequenced from the same sample in a study of T cell responses to AZD1222 COVID-19 vaccine. TCRdb's copy holds only in-frame clones and misses some; the assay was immunoSEQ multiplex PCR. Counted here are roughly 160,000 clones, 90% to 95% occurring once; the ten biggest clones make up 0.7% to 0.9%. The specimen was peripheral blood, collected on day 0 of AZD1222 vaccination. These receptors originate from an adult in good health.

The CDR3 sequence is CASSSTSTDTQYF. CDR3 sequence (DNA): TGTGCCAGCTCCTCCACAAGCACAGATACGCAGTATTTT. The chain couples TRBV18 to TRBJ2-3, with D unresolved. Trimming removed 6 bases at V and 0 bases at J, with 7 bases between. Germline CDR1 reads KGHSH; CDR2 reads LQKENI. CDR3 length: 13 amino acids. Drawing the rest from reference TRBV18 and TRBJ2-3, the complete variable domain is NAGVMQNPRHLVRRRGQEARLRCSPMKGHSHVYWYRQLPEEGLKFMVYLQKENIIDESGMPKERFSAEFPKEGPSILRIQQVVRGDSAAYFCASSSTSTDTQYFGPGTRLTVL.

This sequence joins TRBV12-3 or TRBV12-4 and TRBJ1-2, with 9 bases identical to TRBD1. The V segment lost 7 bases and the J segment 6 bases; nucleotides outside the gene matches: 6. The CDR3 has 13 residues. Written as DNA, the CDR3 is TGTGCCAGCAATAACGGACAGGGGAATGGCTACACCTTC. Translating gives CASNNGQGNGYTF.

The V call is TRBV7-2, the J call TRBJ2-1; the D is unclear. Deletions cut 1 base from V and 6 bases from J, with 4 bases between. This CDR3 contains 12 residues. Per germline, CDR1 SGHTA and CDR2 FQGNSA. The CDR3 spells CASSLDLNEQFF. The CDR3 DNA reads TGTGCCAGCAGCTTAGACCTCAATGAGCAGTTCTTC.

The rearrangement joins TRBV5-3 to TRBJ1-4; possibly TRBD1 for D (5 bases). TRBV5-3 is recorded as an ORF, its role being uncertain. Trimming cost V 2 bases and J 7 bases, with 15 bases left between them. The CDR3 spans 15 residues. The CDR3 DNA is TGTGCCAGAAGCTTAGGGACGGTCGCCGTTGAAAAACTGTTTTTT. Translating gives CARSLGTVAVEKLFF.

The J gene is TRBJ1-1, the V gene TRBV29-1, with D uncertain. V was shortened by 2 bases and J by 0 bases, with 7 bases between the two germline ends. The CDR3 is 13 residues long. CDR1 SQVTM and CDR2 ANQGSEA come from the germline V gene. The CDR3 DNA reads as TGCAGCGTTGAAAGGGCCGTGAACACTGAAGCTTTCTTT. It is translated as CSVERAVNTEAFF. The full variable domain, completed using reference TRBV29-1 and TRBJ1-1, is SAVISQKPSRDICQRGTSLTIQCQVDSQVTMMFWYRQQPGQSLTLIATANQGSEATYESGFVIDKFPISRPNLTFSTLTVSNMSPEDSSIYLCSVERAVNTEAFFGQGTRLTVV.

This chain connects TRBV25-1 to TRBJ2-2; the D is unclear. The CDR3 is 15 amino acids. V lost 1 base to trimming and J lost 5 bases, with 11 bases between them. The germline V gene has CDR1 MGHDK and CDR2 SYGVNS. The CDR3 loop reads CASSELNKGTGELFF. For the CDR3, the DNA is TGTGCCAGCAGTGAATTAAATAAGGGTACCGGGGAGCTGTTTTTT.

V and J are TRBV6-1 and TRBJ1-3; D is undetermined. CDR3 length: 13 amino acids. Germline CDR1 is MNHNS and CDR2 is SASEGT. Trimming removed 3 bases at V and 4 bases at J, with 7 bases between. The CDR3 region is CASSDPTGNTIYF. The CDR3 DNA sequence: TGTGCCAGCAGTGACCCTACAGGAAACACCATATATTTT.

V usage is TRBV15 and J usage is TRBJ1-5; tentative D call: TRBD1 (6 bases). The germline V gene encodes CDR1 LNHNV and CDR2 YYDKDF (reference sequence). V dropped 3 bases and J dropped 5 bases, with 14 bases sitting between them. This CDR3 comprises 15 residues. The CDR3 protein is CATSSKLQGDQPQHF. CDR3 nucleotide sequence: TGTGCCACCAGCAGCAAACTACAGGGTGATCAGCCCCAGCATTTT.

The V and J genes are TRBV6-2 or TRBV6-3 and TRBJ2-7, with a tentative D call TRBD2 (6 bases). The CDR3 runs to 14 residues. Trimming took off 5 bases at V and 2 bases at J, with 13 bases between the two ends. CDR1 is MNHEY and CDR2 is SVGEGT in the germline V gene. CDR3 region: CASSNPGLTYEQYF. The CDR3 DNA reads TGTGCCAGCAGTAACCCGGGACTCACCTACGAGCAGTACTTC.

The CDR3 sequence is CASSFPRKKLGYEQYF. The CDR3 nucleotides read TGTGCCAGCAGTTTTCCACGAAAAAAGTTAGGCTACGAGCAGTACTTC. The rearrangement joins TRBV28 to TRBJ2-7; D is ambiguous. V lost 3 bases, J lost 3 bases, and 18 bases lay in between. CDR1 and CDR2 (germline): MDHEN, SYDVKM. The CDR3 is 16 amino acids.

The chain's CDR3 is CASRPGLGYNEQFF. CDR3 nucleotide sequence: TGTGCCAGCAGACCGGGACTCGGCTACAATGAGCAGTTCTTC. The chain joins TRBV6-5 to TRBJ2-1; perhaps TRBD2 as D (6 bases). CDR3 length: 14 amino acids. Deletions cut 6 bases from V and 3 bases from J, with 12 bases between. Germline lookup yields CDR1 MNHEY and CDR2 SVGAGI.

The rearrangement uses TRBV10-1 and TRBJ2-1; D gene unclear. Germline CDR1 and CDR2: WNHNN and SYGVQD (reference sequence). Trimming stripped 3 bases from V and 4 bases from J, with 16 bases between. This CDR3 comprises 16 residues. The CDR3 protein is CASSERRAPGYNEQFF. CDR3 nucleotides: TGCGCCAGCAGTGAAAGACGAGCTCCAGGTTACAATGAGCAGTTCTTC.

Concerning this clone: Mismatch with germline at one junction end may stem from a read error. The chain has TRBV7-7 and TRBJ2-5; possibly TRBD2 for D (6 bases). The V gene's germline CDR1 is SSHAT and CDR2 FNYEAQ (reference sequence). This CDR3 is built from 15 residues. The CDR3 DNA is TGTGCTAGCAGCTTAGGCGGGGCTTTCCAAGAGACCCAGTACTTC. This codes for CASSLGGAFQETQYF. Full variable domain (missing parts from reference TRBV7-7 and TRBJ2-5): GAGVSQSPRYKVTKRGQDVTLRCDPISSHATLYWYQQALGQGPEFLTYFNYEAQPDKSGLPSDRFSAERPEGSISTLTIQRTEQRDSAMYRCASSLGGAFQETQYFGPGTRLLVL.